This TCR beta chain comes out of a study of cytomegalovirus exposure and HLA in healthy donors. Findings and limits, study-wide: CMV serostatus was the sole immune exposure information available. At a 0.05 false discovery rate, a later analysis found approximately 15,000 TCR beta sequences to be associated with HLA alleles.

In the PCR, 60 Vbeta and 13 Jbeta primers were used. Original processing notes: Roughly 73 million unique TCR beta chains, roughly 11 million of them shared, were counted by a later analysis. Some clones are missing from TCRdb's copy, which holds only in-frame ones; the method was immunoSEQ multiplex PCR. Clone size and V and J calls were adopted from that table, with D and trimming inferred from the DNA. The sample comprises 35,000 to 45,000 clones, about 50% of which are singletons, and roughly 12% rests with the top ten. CDR3 length: 16 amino acids. V was clipped by 5 bases and J by 2 bases, with 18 bases between them. From germline, CDR1 is SEHNR and CDR2 FQNEAQ (reference sequence). As to this clone: Its antigen is unidentified.

Healthy bone marrow donors made up the cohort. The sample was PBMCs. This chain joins TRBV7-9 and TRBJ1-1, with D perhaps matching TRBD1 (5 bases). This clonotype originated in a human donor in good health. CDR3 coding DNA: TGTGCCAGCAGCCCCCCGGGGGGGTATTATAACACTGAAGCTTTCTTT. Translated: CASSPPGGYYNTEAFF.